This is a list of T cell receptor beta chains from one sample in a study of blood T cell repertoires in COVID-19. The protocol was immunoSEQ multiplex PCR, while the TCRdb copy is restricted to in-frame clones and leaves out a portion. The data show approximately 280,000 clones, with roughly 86% seen just once and over 2% held by the top ten. Sequencing used PBMCs or T cells enriched from blood (not recorded which). All receptors derive from a woman aged 18 to 35 who had recovered from COVID-19. CDR3s include the opening cysteine and the closing phenylalanine or tryptophan. A D gene is named only where the DNA matches it firmly. Only some rows state a clone size, as once, few, many or a class for expanded clones.

v_gene,d_gene,j_gene,abundance,CDR3aa,CDR3nt
TRBV2,-,TRBJ1-5,-,CASSQGRYSNQPQHF,TGTGCCAGCAGTCAAGGGCGGTATAGCAATCAGCCCCAGCATTTT
TRBV7-2,TRBD1,TRBJ2-1,-,CASSSTRPGQGAPGNEQFF,TGTGCCAGCAGCTCCACTCGACCGGGACAGGGGGCGCCTGGTAATGAGCAGTTCTTC
TRBV5-4,TRBD1,TRBJ2-7,-,CASSPGQGNEQYF,TGTGCCAGCAGCCCGGGACAGGGGAACGAGCAGTACTTC
TRBV21-1,-,TRBJ2-1,-,CASSKEEQISYNEQFF,TGTGCCAGCAGCAAAGAGGAACAGATATCCTACAATGAGCAGTTCTTC
TRBV7-9,-,TRBJ2-7,-,CASSLLWQPWASEQYF,TGTGCCAGCAGCTTACTGTGGCAACCCTGGGCGAGCGAGCAGTACTTC
TRBV18,-,TRBJ1-2,-,CASSQTNTGRIINYGYTF,TGTGCCAGCTCACAAACGAATACAGGACGGATTATAAACTATGGCTACACCTTC
TRBV5-5,TRBD1,TRBJ1-5,-,CASSPGQVNQPQHF,TGTGCCAGCAGCCCGGGACAGGTGAATCAGCCCCAGCATTTT
TRBV10-3,-,TRBJ2-5,-,CAIRAGQNPPFQETQYF,TGTGCCATCAGGGCAGGGCAGAACCCCCCTTTTCAAGAGACCCAGTACTTC
TRBV5-1,-,TRBJ1-3,-,CASSLAGQLGGNTIYF,TGCGCCAGCAGCCTAGCCGGACAGTTAGGTGGAAACACCATATATTTT
TRBV9,TRBD2,TRBJ2-2,-,CASSVAGLAGGHSVTGELFF,TGTGCCAGCAGCGTAGCCGGACTAGCGGGGGGGCATTCGGTCACCGGGGAGCTGTTTTTT
TRBV7-9,-,TRBJ2-1,-,CASSDSRDEQFF,TGTGCCAGCAGCGATAGCAGGGATGAGCAGTTCTTC
TRBV4-1,-,TRBJ2-7,-,CASSQERSIRSYEQYF,TGCGCCAGCAGCCAAGAACGGTCGATCCGTTCCTACGAGCAGTACTTC
TRBV7-2,-,TRBJ2-5,-,CASSLSGHVGETQYF,TGTGCCAGCAGCTTAAGCGGTCATGTGGGAGAGACCCAGTACTTC
TRBV28,TRBD2,TRBJ2-3,-,CASSGLAGGPVTDTQYF,TGTGCCAGCAGCGGACTAGCGGGAGGGCCCGTTACAGATACGCAGTATTTT
TRBV19,TRBD1,TRBJ1-4,-,CASSRLRTGDEKLFF,TGTGCCAGTAGTAGGCTGCGGACAGGGGATGAAAAACTGTTTTTT
TRBV5-1,-,TRBJ2-7,-,CASPHLRHNYEQYF,TGCGCCAGTCCCCATTTGAGGCACAACTACGAGCAGTACTTC
TRBV3-1/TRBV3-2,TRBD2,TRBJ2-3,-,CASGEAGGLTDTQYF,TGTGCCAGCGGGGAAGCGGGAGGGCTCACAGATACGCAGTATTTT
TRBV6-5,-,TRBJ1-1,-,CASSRTGLGTEAFF,TGTGCCAGCAGTCGAACAGGGTTAGGTACTGAAGCTTTCTTT
TRBV19,-,TRBJ1-6,-,CASSPYGEGRDSPLHF,TGTGCCAGTAGTCCCTACGGAGAGGGGAGGGATTCACCCCTCCACTTT
TRBV3-1/TRBV3-2,-,TRBJ1-5,-,CASSQRGNQPQHF,TGTGCCAGCAGCCAAAGGGGGAATCAGCCCCAGCATTTT
TRBV2,TRBD1,TRBJ2-3,-,CASSGRTGFSTDTQYF,TGTGCCAGCAGTGGCAGGACAGGGTTCAGCACAGATACGCAGTATTTT
TRBV30,-,TRBJ2-7,once,CAWSRGQEEQYF,TGTGCCTGGAGTCGAGGACAAGAGGAGCAGTACTTC
TRBV27,-,TRBJ2-1,-,CASSWSSGTDNEQFF,TGTGCCAGCAGTTGGTCGTCGGGAACCGACAATGAGCAGTTCTTC
TRBV19,TRBD1,TRBJ1-1,-,CASSNWDRWEPEAFF,TGTGCCAGTAGTAACTGGGACAGGTGGGAGCCTGAAGCTTTCTTT
TRBV28,-,TRBJ1-1,-,CASREVQALGGAEAFF,TGTGCCAGCAGAGAAGTCCAGGCCTTAGGGGGGGCTGAAGCTTTCTTT
TRBV10-3,-,TRBJ1-2,-,CAISGVEQPTYGYTF,TGTGCCATCAGTGGGGTCGAACAGCCAACCTATGGCTACACCTTC
TRBV29-1,-,TRBJ2-1,-,CSATDRGEQFF,TGCAGCGCGACCGACAGAGGTGAGCAGTTCTTC
TRBV5-1,-,TRBJ2-5,few,CASSAHGGLGETQYF,TGCGCCAGCAGCGCCCATGGGGGCCTAGGGGAGACCCAGTACTTC
TRBV6-2/TRBV6-3,-,TRBJ1-6,-,CASSYSSQEDYNSPLHF,TGTGCCAGCAGTTACTCGTCTCAGGAGGACTATAATTCACCCCTCCACTTT
TRBV6-1,-,TRBJ1-4,few,CASSDRRRATNEKLFF,TGTGCCAGCAGTGACCGCCGGCGGGCAACTAATGAAAAACTGTTTTTT
TRBV29-1,TRBD1,TRBJ2-7,-,CSVEDIRVDRVRSEQYF,TGCAGCGTTGAAGACATCCGAGTGGACAGGGTCAGATCCGAGCAGTACTTC
TRBV10-3,TRBD2,TRBJ2-7,-,CAISPIKLAGAPYEQYF,TGTGCCATCAGCCCAATCAAACTAGCGGGAGCCCCATACGAGCAGTACTTC
TRBV19,-,TRBJ1-4,-,CATKDRQVNEKLFF,TGTGCCACTAAGGATCGACAGGTTAATGAAAAACTGTTTTTT
TRBV7-2,TRBD1,TRBJ2-3,-,CASSYRDREADTQYF,TGTGCCAGCAGCTACCGGGACAGGGAGGCAGATACGCAGTATTTT
TRBV4-1,-,TRBJ2-2,-,CASSQEGRGVTGELFF,TGCGCCAGCAGCCAAGAGGGCAGGGGTGTGACCGGGGAGCTGTTTTTT
TRBV28,-,TRBJ2-1,-,CASSSPPTVPSYNEQFF,TGTGCCAGCAGTTCCCCCCCTACCGTGCCCTCCTACAATGAGCAGTTCTTC
TRBV30,TRBD2,TRBJ2-7,-,CASQGGGAPYEQYF,TGTGCCTCCCAGGGCGGGGGGGCACCCTACGAGCAGTACTTC